What follows is one T cell receptor beta chain and its context. Its antigen is still unknown. This sample is drawn from a study of cytomegalovirus exposure and HLA in healthy donors. Study conclusions and caveats: Roughly even sequencing depth across donors was the assumption behind the presence/absence analyses. Accounts indicate the classifier identified cytomegalovirus status with strong specificity and sensitivity.

60 Vbeta and 13 Jbeta primers were used in PCR. Profiling relied on immunoSEQ multiplex PCR, and the TCRdb table lists in-frame clones only, not all of them. The sample contains 200,000 to 250,000 clones, approximately 80% of which appear only once. This clonotype originated in a boy between 2 and 10 years old in good health and CMV-seronegative. Material for sequencing was PBMCs.

CDR3 DNA: TGTGCCAGCAGCTCGACAGCGGGAGAAGAGACCCAGTACTTC. It codes for CASSSTAGEETQYF. The chain combines TRBV5-4 with TRBJ2-3; 8 bases match TRBD2. Near its end, the DNA agrees better with TRBJ2-5, so the J call may be wrong. Germline V CDR1 and CDR2: SGHNT, YYREEE (reference sequence). The CDR3 contains 14 residues.